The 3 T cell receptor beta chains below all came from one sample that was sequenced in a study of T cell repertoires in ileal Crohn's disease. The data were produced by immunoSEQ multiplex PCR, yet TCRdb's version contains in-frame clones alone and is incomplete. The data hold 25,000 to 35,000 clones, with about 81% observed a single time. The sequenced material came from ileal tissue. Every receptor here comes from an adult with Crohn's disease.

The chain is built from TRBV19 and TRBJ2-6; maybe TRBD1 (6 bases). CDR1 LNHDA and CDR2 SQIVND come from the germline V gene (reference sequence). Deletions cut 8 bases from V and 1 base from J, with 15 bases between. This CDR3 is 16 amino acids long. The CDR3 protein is CASSDSPSSGANVLTF. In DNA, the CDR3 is TGTGCCAGTTCGGACAGTCCTTCTTCTGGGGCCAACGTCCTGACTTTC.

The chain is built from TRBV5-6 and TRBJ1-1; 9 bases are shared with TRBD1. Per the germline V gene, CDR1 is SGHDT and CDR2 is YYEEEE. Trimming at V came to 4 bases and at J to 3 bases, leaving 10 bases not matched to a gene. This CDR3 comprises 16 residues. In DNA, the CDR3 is TGTGCCAGCAGCAGACTGCTAGACAGGGGGGACACTGAAGCTTTCTTT. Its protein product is CASSRLLDRGDTEAFF.

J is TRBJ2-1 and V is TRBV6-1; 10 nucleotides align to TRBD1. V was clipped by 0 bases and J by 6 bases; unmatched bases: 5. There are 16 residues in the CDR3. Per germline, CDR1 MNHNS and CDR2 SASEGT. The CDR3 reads CASSEAWTGGGNEQFF. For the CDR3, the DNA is TGTGCCAGCAGTGAAGCGTGGACAGGGGGAGGCAATGAGCAGTTCTTC.